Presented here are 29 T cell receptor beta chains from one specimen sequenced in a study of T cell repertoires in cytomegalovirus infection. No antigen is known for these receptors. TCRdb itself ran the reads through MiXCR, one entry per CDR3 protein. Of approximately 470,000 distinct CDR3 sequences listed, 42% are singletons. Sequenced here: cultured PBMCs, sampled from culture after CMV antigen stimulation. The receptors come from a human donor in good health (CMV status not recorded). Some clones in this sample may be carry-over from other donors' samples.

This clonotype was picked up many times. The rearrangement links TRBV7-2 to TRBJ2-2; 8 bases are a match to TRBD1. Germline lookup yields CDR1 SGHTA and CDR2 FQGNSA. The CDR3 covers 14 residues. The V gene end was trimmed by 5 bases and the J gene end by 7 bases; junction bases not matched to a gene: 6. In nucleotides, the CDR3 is TGTGCCAGCAGCCCAGGGGGCGCCGACGGGGAGCTGTTTTTT. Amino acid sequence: CASSPGGADGELFF.

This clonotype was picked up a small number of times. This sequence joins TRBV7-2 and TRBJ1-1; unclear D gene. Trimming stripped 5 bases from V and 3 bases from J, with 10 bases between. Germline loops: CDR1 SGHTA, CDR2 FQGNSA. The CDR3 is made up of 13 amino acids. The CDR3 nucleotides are TGTGCCAGCAGCCAAGACGCTTACACTGAAGCTTTCTTT. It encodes CASSQDAYTEAFF.

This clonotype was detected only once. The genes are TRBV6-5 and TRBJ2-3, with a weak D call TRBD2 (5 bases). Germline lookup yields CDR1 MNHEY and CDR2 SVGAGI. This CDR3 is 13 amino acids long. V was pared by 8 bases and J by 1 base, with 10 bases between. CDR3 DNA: TGTGCCAGCCACGGGATTGGCACAGATACGCAGTATTTT. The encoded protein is CASHGIGTDTQYF.

CDR3 coding DNA: TGTGCCAGTAGTACCCGATCAGGGACCAATCAGCCCCAGCATTTT. Translated, it gives CASSTRSGTNQPQHF. The chain uses TRBV19 and TRBJ1-5; tentative D call: TRBD1 (5 bases). The CDR3 contains 15 residues. Germline values: CDR1 LNHDA, CDR2 SQIVND (reference sequence). V was cut by 4 bases and J by 3 bases, with 13 bases left in between.

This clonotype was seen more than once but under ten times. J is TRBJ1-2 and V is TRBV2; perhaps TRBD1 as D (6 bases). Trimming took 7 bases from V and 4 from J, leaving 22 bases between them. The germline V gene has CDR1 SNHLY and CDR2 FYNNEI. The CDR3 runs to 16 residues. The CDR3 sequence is CASNRGLSGVLYGYTF. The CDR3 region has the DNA TGTGCCAGCAATAGGGGGTTGTCCGGGGTCCTCTATGGCTACACCTTC.

The CDR3 DNA sequence: TGTGCCAGCAGCGGAAGACCAGACAGGGTAGATGAGCAGTTCTTC. Protein product: CASSGRPDRVDEQFF. This rearrangement joins TRBV5-4 to TRBJ2-1; 7 bases fit TRBD1. J was trimmed by 8 bases and V by 4 bases; bases with no gene match: 12. Germline CDR1 reads SGHNT; CDR2 reads YYREEE (reference sequence). The CDR3 has 15 amino acids.

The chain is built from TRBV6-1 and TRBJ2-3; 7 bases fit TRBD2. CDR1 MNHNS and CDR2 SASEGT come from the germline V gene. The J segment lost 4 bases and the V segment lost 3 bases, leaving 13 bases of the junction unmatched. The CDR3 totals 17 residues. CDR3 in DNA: TGTGCCAGCAGTGACCCGTTTAGGGGCGGGAGCGCAGATACGCAGTATTTT. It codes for CASSDPFRGGSADTQYF.

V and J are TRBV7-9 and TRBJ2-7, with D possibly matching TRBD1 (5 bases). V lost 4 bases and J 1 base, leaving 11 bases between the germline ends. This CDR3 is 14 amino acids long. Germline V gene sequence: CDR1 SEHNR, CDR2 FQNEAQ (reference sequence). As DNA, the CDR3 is TGTGCCAGCAGCTCCACCGACAGATCCTACGAGCAGTACTTC. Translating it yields CASSSTDRSYEQYF.

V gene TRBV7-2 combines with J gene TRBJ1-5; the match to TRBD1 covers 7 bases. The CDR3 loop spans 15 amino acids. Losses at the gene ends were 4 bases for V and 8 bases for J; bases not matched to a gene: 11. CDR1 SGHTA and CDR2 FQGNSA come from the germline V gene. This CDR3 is CASSSQTGAGEPQHF. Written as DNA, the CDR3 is TGTGCCAGCAGCTCGCAAACAGGGGCAGGGGAGCCCCAGCATTTT.

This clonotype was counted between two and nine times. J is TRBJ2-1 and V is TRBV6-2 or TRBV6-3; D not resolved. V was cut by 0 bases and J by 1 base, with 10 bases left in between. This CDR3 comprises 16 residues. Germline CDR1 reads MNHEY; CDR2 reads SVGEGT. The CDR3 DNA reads TGTGCCAGCAGTTACTCGAGTCACCCGTCCTACAATGAGCAGTTCTTC. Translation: CASSYSSHPSYNEQFF.

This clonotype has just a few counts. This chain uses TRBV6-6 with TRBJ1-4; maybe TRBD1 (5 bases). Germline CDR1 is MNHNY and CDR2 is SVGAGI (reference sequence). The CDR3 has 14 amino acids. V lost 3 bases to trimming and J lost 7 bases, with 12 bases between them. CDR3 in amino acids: CASSYAGLSEKLFF. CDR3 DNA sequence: TGTGCCAGCAGTTATGCAGGGCTAAGTGAAAAACTGTTTTTT.

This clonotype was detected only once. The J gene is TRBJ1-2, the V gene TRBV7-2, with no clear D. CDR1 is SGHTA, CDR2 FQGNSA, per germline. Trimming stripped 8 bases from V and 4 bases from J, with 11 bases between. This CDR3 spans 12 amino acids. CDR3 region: CASSRATYGYTF. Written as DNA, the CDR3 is TGTGCCAGCTCCCGGGCCACCTATGGCTACACCTTC.

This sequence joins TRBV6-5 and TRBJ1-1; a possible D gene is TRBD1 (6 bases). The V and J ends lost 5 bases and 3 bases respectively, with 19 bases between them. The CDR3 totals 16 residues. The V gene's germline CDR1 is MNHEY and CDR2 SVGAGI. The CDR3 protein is CASSPGTPPRHTEAFF. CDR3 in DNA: TGTGCCAGCAGTCCTGGGACACCCCCTCGGCACACTGAAGCTTTCTTT.

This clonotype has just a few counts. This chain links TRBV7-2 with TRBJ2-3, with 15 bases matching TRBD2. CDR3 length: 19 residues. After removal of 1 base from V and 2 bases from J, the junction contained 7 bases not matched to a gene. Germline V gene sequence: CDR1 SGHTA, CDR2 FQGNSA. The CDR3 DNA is TGTGCCAGCAGCTTAGATAGGACTAGCGGGGGGGCCCTCACAGATACGCAGTATTTT. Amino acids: CASSLDRTSGGALTDTQYF.

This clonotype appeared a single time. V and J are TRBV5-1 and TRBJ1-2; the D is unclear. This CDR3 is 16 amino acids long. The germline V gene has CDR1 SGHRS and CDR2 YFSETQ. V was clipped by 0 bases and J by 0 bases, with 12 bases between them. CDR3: CASSLGSGFSNYGYTF. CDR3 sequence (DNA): TGCGCCAGCAGCTTGGGGTCGGGGTTTTCTAACTATGGCTACACCTTC.

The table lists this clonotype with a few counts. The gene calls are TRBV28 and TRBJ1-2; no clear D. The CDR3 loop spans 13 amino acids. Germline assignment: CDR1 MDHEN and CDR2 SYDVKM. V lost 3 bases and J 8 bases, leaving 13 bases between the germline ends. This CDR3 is CASSFPLREGYTF. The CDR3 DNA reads TGTGCCAGCAGTTTCCCCCTCCGGGAGGGCTACACCTTC.

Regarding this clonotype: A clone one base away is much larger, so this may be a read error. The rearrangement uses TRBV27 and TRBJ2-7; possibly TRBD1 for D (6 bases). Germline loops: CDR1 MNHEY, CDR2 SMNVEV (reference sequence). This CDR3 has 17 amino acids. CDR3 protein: CASRPPAGTSVWYVQYF. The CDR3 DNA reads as TGTGCCAGCCGGCCGCCGGCCGGGACATCGGTATGGTACGTGCAGTACTTC.

CDR3: CASSTGAGTSARLFF. The CDR3 DNA reads TGTGCCAGCAGCACAGGGGCCGGGACTAGCGCGAGGTTGTTCTTC. V usage is TRBV7-2 and J usage is TRBJ2-1; TRBD2 aligns across 10 bases. The junction had 16 bases not matched to a gene; V was cut back by 5 bases and J by 15 bases. CDR3 length equals 15 residues. Germline V gives CDR1 SGHTA, CDR2 FQGNSA.

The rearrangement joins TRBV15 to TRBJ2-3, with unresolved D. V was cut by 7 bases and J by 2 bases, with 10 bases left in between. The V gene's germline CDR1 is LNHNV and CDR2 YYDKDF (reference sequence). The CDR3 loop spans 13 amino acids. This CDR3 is CATMGWNTDTQYF. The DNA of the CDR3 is TGTGCCACCATGGGATGGAACACAGATACGCAGTATTTT.

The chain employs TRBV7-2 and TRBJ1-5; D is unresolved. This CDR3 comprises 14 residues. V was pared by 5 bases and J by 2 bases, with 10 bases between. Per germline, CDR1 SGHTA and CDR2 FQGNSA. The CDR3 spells CASSGRLGNQPQHF. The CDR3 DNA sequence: TGTGCCAGCAGCGGTAGGCTAGGCAATCAGCCCCAGCATTTT.

CDR3 bases: TGTGCCAGCAGCTTGTGGACCAATTTCGAAGCTTTCTTT. Encoded protein: CASSLWTNFEAFF. This chain links TRBV5-4 with TRBJ1-1, with D unclear. This CDR3 comprises 13 residues. Per germline, CDR1 SGHNT and CDR2 YYREEE (reference sequence). V lost 1 base and J lost 8, with 12 bases in between.

CDR3 sequence reads: CASIWASYSGQPQHF. For the CDR3, the DNA is TGTGCCAGCATTTGGGCATCTTATAGTGGTCAGCCCCAGCATTTT. The gene calls are TRBV6-1 and TRBJ1-5; D gene ambiguous. The CDR3 is 15 residues long. Trimming took off 7 bases at V and 6 bases at J, with 19 bases between the two ends. CDR1 and CDR2 (germline): MNHNS, SASEGT.

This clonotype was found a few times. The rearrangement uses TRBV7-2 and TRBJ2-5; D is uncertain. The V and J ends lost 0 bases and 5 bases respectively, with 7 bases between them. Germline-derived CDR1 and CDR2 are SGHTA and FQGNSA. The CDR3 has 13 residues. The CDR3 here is CASSLASLETQYF. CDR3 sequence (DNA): TGTGCCAGCAGCTTAGCTAGCCTGGAGACCCAGTACTTC.

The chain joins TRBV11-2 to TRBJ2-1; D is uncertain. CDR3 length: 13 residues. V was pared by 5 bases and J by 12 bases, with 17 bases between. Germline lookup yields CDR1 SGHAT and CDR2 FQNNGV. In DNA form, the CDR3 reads TGTGCCAGCAGCCGAGACCCCCTTGGGTTGCAGTTCTTC. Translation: CASSRDPLGLQFF.

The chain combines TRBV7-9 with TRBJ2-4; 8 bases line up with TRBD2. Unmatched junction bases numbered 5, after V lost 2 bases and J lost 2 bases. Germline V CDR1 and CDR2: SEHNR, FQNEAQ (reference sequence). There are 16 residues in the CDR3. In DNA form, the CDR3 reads TGTGCCAGCAGCTTAAGACGGGAGGGGACCAAAAACATTCAGTACTTC. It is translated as CASSLRREGTKNIQYF.

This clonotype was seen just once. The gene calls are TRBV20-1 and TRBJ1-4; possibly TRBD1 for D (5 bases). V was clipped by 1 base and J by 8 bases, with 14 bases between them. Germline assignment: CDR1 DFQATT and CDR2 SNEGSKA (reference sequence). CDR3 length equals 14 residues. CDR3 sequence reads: CSARVIQGGEKLFF. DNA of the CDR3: TGCAGTGCTAGAGTTATCCAGGGCGGAGAAAAACTGTTTTTT.

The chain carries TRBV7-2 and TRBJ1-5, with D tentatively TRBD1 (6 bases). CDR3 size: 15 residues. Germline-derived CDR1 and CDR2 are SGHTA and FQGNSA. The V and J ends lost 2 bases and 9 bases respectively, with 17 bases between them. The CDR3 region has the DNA TGTGCCAGCAGCTTAAACGGAGGGGGGAATTTGCCCCAGCATTTT. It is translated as CASSLNGGGNLPQHF.

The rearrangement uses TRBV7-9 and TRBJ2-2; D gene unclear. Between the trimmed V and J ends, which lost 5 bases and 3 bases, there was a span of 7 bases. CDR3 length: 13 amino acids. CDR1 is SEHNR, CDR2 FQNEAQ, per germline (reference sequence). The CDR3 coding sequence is TGTGCCAGCAGCCCCGGTTACACCGGGGAGCTGTTTTTT. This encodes CASSPGYTGELFF.

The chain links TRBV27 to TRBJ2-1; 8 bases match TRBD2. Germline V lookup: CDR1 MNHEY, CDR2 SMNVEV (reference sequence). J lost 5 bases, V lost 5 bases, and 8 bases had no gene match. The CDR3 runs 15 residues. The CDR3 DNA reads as TGTGCCAGCAGTCCGGGGACTAGGCCCCACAATGAGCAGTTCTTC. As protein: CASSPGTRPHNEQFF.